A single sample gave rise to the 32 T cell receptor beta chains below, sequenced in a study of shared clonotypes between healthy human individuals. Data came from immunoSEQ multiplex PCR; TCRdb stores just in-frame clones and leaves some out. Among more than 2,000,000 clones listed, more than 80% were seen once. What was sequenced was naive CD4+ T cells sorted from blood. Documented subset: CD45RA+ positively selected. Receptors originate from a man aged 18 to 29 in good health.

The chain combines TRBV5-6 with TRBJ1-5, with TRBD1 matching over 9 bases. Germline lookup yields CDR1 SGHDT and CDR2 YYEEEE. The V gene end was trimmed by 1 base and the J gene end by 4 bases; junction bases not matched to a gene: 9. The CDR3 covers 17 residues. The CDR3 DNA reads as TGTGCCAGCAGCTTGTGGACAGGGGTCATGGTAAATCAGCCCCAGCATTTT. Encoded protein: CASSLWTGVMVNQPQHF.

The rearrangement joins TRBV5-6 to TRBJ1-6; TRBD1 matches 8 bases. Germline-derived CDR1 and CDR2 are SGHDT and YYEEEE. Trimming removed 4 bases from V and 6 bases from J; junction bases left unmatched: 9. This CDR3 has 16 residues. As DNA, the CDR3 is TGTGCCAGCAGCCCGGACAGGGCTCCTATTAATTCACCCCTCCACTTT. This translates into CASSPDRAPINSPLHF.

The rearrangement joins TRBV7-9 to TRBJ1-2; possible D gene TRBD1, 5 bases. The CDR3 is 17 amino acids. V was pared by 3 bases and J by 8 bases, with 25 bases between. Looked up from germline, CDR1 is SEHNR and CDR2 is FQNEAQ (reference sequence). DNA of the CDR3: TGTGCCAGCAGCTTCCAAATTGGACTGACCCCCGCAGGGGGCTACACCTTC. It yields the protein CASSFQIGLTPAGGYTF.

This clone occurred once. The chain recombines TRBV6-5 with TRBJ1-1, with D possibly TRBD1 on 6 matching bases. The CDR3 spans 15 residues. The germline CDR1 and CDR2 sequences are MNHEY and SVGAGI. Between the trimmed V and J ends, which lost 2 bases and 3 bases, there was a span of 13 bases. Written as DNA, the CDR3 is TGTGCCAGCAGTTACGATTGGGGGCCGGACACTGAAGCTTTCTTT. The encoded protein is CASSYDWGPDTEAFF.

This rearrangement joins TRBV5-1 to TRBJ2-7; D remains ambiguous. V lost 0 bases, J lost 6 bases, and 10 bases lay in between. In germline, CDR1 is SGHRS, CDR2 YFSETQ. This CDR3 comprises 13 residues. The CDR3 DNA sequence: TGCGCCAGCAGCTTGGAGCATCGGCGCGAGCAGTACTTC. Protein product: CASSLEHRREQYF.

This chain joins TRBV29-1 and TRBJ2-7, with unresolved D. The CDR3 loop spans 11 amino acids. Looked up from germline, CDR1 is SQVTM and CDR2 is ANQGSEA. The V and J ends lost 5 bases and 5 bases respectively, with 10 bases between them. CDR3: CSVLSFNEQYF. Here the CDR3 DNA reads TGCAGCGTTTTGAGTTTTAACGAGCAGTACTTC.

The chain combines TRBV4-1 with TRBJ2-5; D gene unclear. The V gene lost 1 base and the J gene lost 4 bases, with 7 bases spanning the gap. Germline-derived CDR1 and CDR2 are MGHRA and YSYEKL. CDR3 size: 13 residues. Written as DNA, the CDR3 is TGCGCCAGCAGCCAAGTTCGGTCAGAGACCCAGTACTTC. Translated: CASSQVRSETQYF.

The chain uses TRBV7-8 and TRBJ1-5, with 9 bases aligning to TRBD1. CDR3 size: 15 residues. The germline gives CDR1 SGHVS, CDR2 FQNEAQ. V lost 5 bases, J lost 0 bases, and 2 bases stayed unmatched. The CDR3 bases are TGTGCCAGCAGCAAACAGGGGGCTAGCAATCAGCCCCAGCATTTT. This encodes CASSKQGASNQPQHF.

This clone has a single count. V gene TRBV7-2 combines with J gene TRBJ2-2; 8 bases agree with TRBD1. Germline loops: CDR1 SGHTA, CDR2 FQGNSA. V trimming: 0 bases; J trimming: 4 bases; junction bases outside the gene matches: 4. This CDR3 comprises 16 residues. CDR3 DNA sequence: TGTGCCAGCAGCTTAGCGGGACAGGTTGGCACCGGGGAGCTGTTTTTT. This sequence encodes CASSLAGQVGTGELFF.

The chain has TRBV9 and TRBJ1-2; 9 bases map to TRBD1. The CDR3 contains 16 residues. V dropped 5 bases and J dropped 7; count of bases not matched to a gene: 15. Germline V gene data show CDR1 as SGDLS and CDR2 as YYNGEE. This chain's CDR3 is CASSDRTGEVVSGYTF. Written as DNA, the CDR3 is TGTGCCAGCAGTGACCGGACAGGGGAGGTGGTGAGTGGCTACACCTTC.

This clone was detected a few times. J is TRBJ1-2 and V is TRBV11-2; tentative D call: TRBD1 (5 bases). The germline V gene encodes CDR1 SGHAT and CDR2 FQNNGV. This CDR3 has 14 amino acids. With 1 base removed from V and 5 bases from J, the gap between germline ends came to 11 bases. This CDR3 is CASSLARTKYGYTF. CDR3 sequence (DNA): TGTGCCAGCAGCTTAGCTCGGACAAAGTATGGCTACACCTTC.

For this clone: Other nucleotide sequences from this sample produce the same CDR3. The chain couples TRBV5-4 to TRBJ2-5; D may be TRBD2 (5 bases). CDR3 length: 13 amino acids. V was pared by 2 bases and J by 4 bases, with 9 bases between. Per germline, CDR1 SGHNT and CDR2 YYREEE (reference sequence). CDR3 sequence: CASSLPGRETQYF. CDR3 sequence (DNA): TGTGCCAGCAGCTTACCGGGGAGAGAGACCCAGTACTTC.

As regards this clone: In the same sample, other DNA sequences code for this CDR3. The J gene is TRBJ2-3, the V gene TRBV18; the D is unclear. The CDR3 is made up of 14 amino acids. Germline values: CDR1 KGHSH, CDR2 LQKENI. With 2 bases removed from V and 0 bases from J, the gap between germline ends came to 6 bases. This chain's CDR3 is CASSPTSSTDTQYF. CDR3 sequence (DNA): TGTGCCAGCTCACCAACAAGTAGCACAGATACGCAGTATTTT.

As regards this clone: This CDR3 is also generated by other DNA sequences in the sample. The rearrangement joins TRBV6-1 to TRBJ2-5; D not resolved. The germline V gene encodes CDR1 MNHNS and CDR2 SASEGT. V lost 4 bases to trimming and J lost 5 bases, with 5 bases between them. This CDR3 comprises 11 residues. In nucleotides, the CDR3 is TGTGCCAGCAGTGTGGGGGAGACCCAGTACTTC. This gives the protein CASSVGETQYF.

CDR3 in amino acids: CASSLGRGANYEQYF. CDR3 DNA: TGTGCCAGCAGCTTAGGTCGGGGGGCCAACTACGAGCAGTACTTC. This sequence joins TRBV7-2 and TRBJ2-7, with D perhaps TRBD2 (7 bases). V lost 1 base and J lost 3, with 13 bases in between. The CDR3 extends over 15 amino acids. CDR1 is SGHTA, CDR2 FQGNSA, per germline.

This clone showed up just once. The junction differs from germline at one of its ends, possibly a read error. The rearrangement joins TRBV7-7 to TRBJ2-5, with no clear D. Germline lookup yields CDR1 SSHAT and CDR2 FNYEAQ (reference sequence). CDR3 length equals 14 residues. Here the CDR3 reads CASSPRTRPETQYF. CDR3 coding DNA: TGTGCTAGCAGCCCCCGAACTCGGCCAGAGACCCAGTACTTC.

The V and J genes are TRBV27 and TRBJ1-6, with 8 bases lining up with TRBD1. The length of the CDR3 is 15 residues. Losses at the gene ends were 5 bases for V and 6 bases for J; bases not matched to a gene: 6. CDR1 is MNHEY and CDR2 is SMNVEV in the germline V gene (reference sequence). CDR3 nucleotide sequence: TGTGCCAGCAGTGGGCAGGGGGCCTTTAATTCACCCCTCCACTTT. Amino acids: CASSGQGAFNSPLHF.

On this clone itself: At the DNA level, this CDR3 is encoded by other sequences in the same sample as well. V gene TRBV6-5 combines with J gene TRBJ1-4; possibly TRBD1 for D (6 bases). The CDR3 covers 14 residues. Germline V gives CDR1 MNHEY, CDR2 SVGAGI. V lost 5 bases to trimming and J lost 4 bases, with 11 bases between them. The CDR3 DNA is TGTGCCAGCAGTCGGACAGTCAGTAATGAAAAACTGTTTTTT. This encodes CASSRTVSNEKLFF.

The chain combines TRBV10-3 with TRBJ1-2; TRBD1 is a possible D gene (5 bases). The CDR3 is made up of 13 amino acids. Trimming took 0 bases from V and 8 from J, leaving 10 bases between them. Germline lookup yields CDR1 ENHRY and CDR2 SYGVKD. As DNA, the CDR3 is TGTGCCATCAGTGAGTCGAGACGGGACGGCTACACCTTC. Translating it yields CAISESRRDGYTF.

The chain uses TRBV4-2 and TRBJ1-5; 10 bases agree with TRBD1. This CDR3 spans 17 amino acids. The J segment lost 2 bases and the V segment lost 3 bases, leaving 7 bases of the junction unmatched. Per the germline V gene, CDR1 is LGHNA and CDR2 is YNFKEQ. CDR3 sequence reads: CASSQNTGTGGNQPQHF. The CDR3 DNA is TGTGCCAGCAGCCAGAATACCGGGACAGGGGGCAATCAGCCCCAGCATTTT.

The CDR3 DNA is TGTGCCTGGACGGACAGGGGGCGAAATGAGCAGTTCTTC. The encoded protein is CAWTDRGRNEQFF. The rearrangement links TRBV30 to TRBJ2-1, with 11 bases fitting TRBD1. CDR3 size: 13 residues. V lost 4 bases to trimming and J lost 7 bases; unmatched junction nucleotides: 3. The V gene's germline CDR1 is GTSNPN and CDR2 SVGIG (reference sequence).

The V and J genes are TRBV9 and TRBJ2-1; 7 positions match TRBD2. The ends lost 3 bases at V and 5 bases at J; junction bases unmatched: 14. The CDR3 length is 17 residues. CDR1 is SGDLS, CDR2 YYNGEE, per germline. The CDR3 nucleotides are TGTGCCAGCAGCGCCTACGAGGCCGCGGGAGTCGACAATGAGCAGTTCTTC. The encoded protein is CASSAYEAAGVDNEQFF.

This chain joins TRBV5-4 and TRBJ1-2; possibly TRBD1 for D (6 bases). Germline V gives CDR1 SGHNT, CDR2 YYREEE (reference sequence). Trimming took 0 bases from V and 3 from J, leaving 9 bases between them. This CDR3 region has 14 residues. The CDR3 loop reads CASSLEGGYYGYTF. In DNA, the CDR3 is TGTGCCAGCAGCTTGGAGGGGGGTTACTATGGCTACACCTTC.

This clone appeared a single time. The V call is TRBV29-1, the J call TRBJ2-7; tentatively, D is TRBD1 (6 bases). CDR1 is SQVTM and CDR2 is ANQGSEA in the germline V gene. V gave up 4 bases and J gave up 1 base, with 11 bases separating them. The CDR3 runs to 13 residues. The chain's CDR3 is CSVGPDRSYEQYF. The CDR3 DNA follows: TGCAGCGTTGGGCCGGACAGATCCTACGAGCAGTACTTC.

V is TRBV5-6 and J is TRBJ2-6; 10 bases match TRBD2. V gave up 6 bases and J gave up 4 bases; unmatched junction bases: 16. From germline, CDR1 is SGHDT and CDR2 YYEEEE. The CDR3 has 19 residues. CDR3 amino acids: CASTVTSGRGGIGANVLTF. The CDR3 DNA reads TGTGCCAGCACCGTGACAAGCGGGAGGGGAGGAATCGGGGCCAACGTCCTGACTTTC.

The chain joins TRBV5-1 to TRBJ2-7, with D unresolved. The V gene lost 0 bases and the J gene lost 4 bases, with 11 bases spanning the gap. The CDR3 is 14 amino acids. Germline assignment: CDR1 SGHRS and CDR2 YFSETQ. The CDR3 reads CASSLELGRYEQYF. For the CDR3, the DNA is TGCGCCAGCAGCTTGGAGTTGGGAAGGTACGAGCAGTACTTC.

As to this clone: The sample holds other DNA sequences that translate to the same CDR3. V and J are TRBV11-2 and TRBJ2-3, with D unclear. CDR3 length equals 12 residues. V lost 5 bases to trimming and J lost 4 bases, with 7 bases between them. Germline CDR1 reads SGHAT; CDR2 reads FQNNGV. The CDR3 DNA sequence: TGTGCCAGCAGCCTGTGGGCAGATACGCAGTATTTT. Translation gives CASSLWADTQYF.

The CDR3 is CASSQIKGDKNTEAFF. CDR3 bases: TGTGCCAGCAGCCAAATAAAAGGAGACAAGAACACTGAAGCTTTCTTT. V usage is TRBV14 and J usage is TRBJ1-1; D ambiguous. The CDR3 length is 16 residues. Trimming cost V 2 bases and J 1 base, with 14 bases left between them. CDR1 SGHDN and CDR2 FVKESK come from the germline V gene.

Notes on this clone: Additional DNA sequences in this sample encode the identical CDR3. The V call is TRBV29-1, the J call TRBJ2-3; maybe TRBD1 (5 bases). Between the trimmed V and J ends, which lost 1 base and 1 base, there was a span of 6 bases. Germline V gene data show CDR1 as SQVTM and CDR2 as ANQGSEA. This CDR3 has 13 residues. For the CDR3, the DNA is TGCAGCGTTGAAGGGGGCGGCACAGATACGCAGTATTTT. Translating it yields CSVEGGGTDTQYF.

This chain links TRBV7-2 with TRBJ1-4; D unclear. Trimming took off 5 bases at V and 0 bases at J, with 7 bases between the two ends. Germline V gene sequence: CDR1 SGHTA, CDR2 FQGNSA. CDR3 length equals 14 residues. The CDR3: CASSQSATNEKLFF. In DNA form, the CDR3 reads TGTGCCAGCAGCCAATCGGCAACTAATGAAAAACTGTTTTTT.

This clone was detected only once. This chain links TRBV11-2 with TRBJ2-7; no clear D gene. Germline V gene lookup returns CDR1 SGHAT and CDR2 FQNNGV. The CDR3 has 11 residues. V shed 7 bases and J shed 1 base, with 5 bases lying between them. The CDR3 spells CASTLSYEQYF. The CDR3 DNA reads TGTGCCAGCACGCTTTCCTACGAGCAGTACTTC.

This clone was counted a few times. The gene calls are TRBV2 and TRBJ1-1; D might be TRBD1 (6 bases). Trimming stripped 7 bases from V and 4 bases from J, with 7 bases between. This CDR3 is 11 amino acids long. Germline CDR1 and CDR2: SNHLY and FYNNEI. For the CDR3, the DNA is TGTGCCAGCAACAGGGCCACTGAAGCTTTCTTT. This sequence encodes CASNRATEAFF.